Following are 32 T cell receptor beta chains from one sample sequenced in a study of human T cells and chemical hapten exposure. Each CDR3 protein is one row after TCRdb ran MiXCR on the RACE reads. Of around 360,000 distinct CDR3 sequences in the sample, about 6% were seen once. Time point noted: patch test 2, 6 weeks after DPC sensitization. The treatment is: therapeutic diphenylcyclopropenone sensitization with weekly scalp DPC. This sample comprised whole blood, obtained in connection with sensitization to the hapten diphenylcyclopropenone (DPC). The receptors were gathered from a woman between 18 and 29 years old with alopecia areata. Some clones in this sample may be carry-over from other donors' samples.

V usage is TRBV11-1 and J usage is TRBJ2-3, with 10 nucleotides matching TRBD2. After removal of 2 bases from V and 3 bases from J, the junction contained 8 bases not matched to a gene. The CDR3 has 17 residues. The germline CDR1 and CDR2 sequences are SGHAT and FQDESV (reference sequence). The DNA for the CDR3 is TGTGCCAGCAGCTTATTTCTAGCGGGGGAAAGTACAGATACGCAGTATTTT. Amino acids: CASSLFLAGESTDTQYF.

This clonotype was seen more than once but under ten times. This rearrangement joins TRBV6-5 to TRBJ2-2; either TRBD1 or TRBD2 may supply D (5 bases each). V dropped 0 bases and J dropped 4 bases, with 18 bases sitting between them. Looked up from germline, CDR1 is MNHEY and CDR2 is SVGAGI. The CDR3 runs 18 residues. The CDR3 protein is CASSYSYTGDGATGELFF. DNA of the CDR3: TGTGCCAGCAGTTACTCTTATACCGGGGACGGAGCCACCGGGGAGCTGTTTTTT.

In its sample, this clonotype was seen many times. This chain uses TRBV28 with TRBJ1-5; TRBD1 matches 8 bases. V was pared by 6 bases and J by 4 bases, with 8 bases of the junction left unmatched. This CDR3 is 15 amino acids long. Looked up from germline, CDR1 is MDHEN and CDR2 is SYDVKM. DNA for the CDR3: TGTGCCAGCAGCCCCCTCTGGACAGGGAATCAGCCCCAGCATTTT. Protein: CASSPLWTGNQPQHF.

V usage is TRBV20-1 and J usage is TRBJ2-2, with D unclear. Germline lookup yields CDR1 DFQATT and CDR2 SNEGSKA (reference sequence). Trimming shortened V by 3 bases and J by 1 base, and 3 bases separated the two germline ends. The CDR3 spans 12 residues. DNA of the CDR3: TGCAGTGCTAGTGTGAACACCGGGGAGCTGTTTTTT. As protein: CSASVNTGELFF.

The V gene is TRBV5-1, the J gene TRBJ2-1; D possibly corresponds to TRBD1 (6 bases). Germline V gene data show CDR1 as SGHRS and CDR2 as YFSETQ. The CDR3 length is 15 residues. Trimming removed 0 bases at V and 3 bases at J, with 10 bases between. CDR3 sequence reads: CASSLVAGVYNEQFF. The CDR3 DNA follows: TGCGCCAGCAGCTTGGTTGCAGGGGTCTACAATGAGCAGTTCTTC.

This clonotype showed up many times. This chain links TRBV7-9 with TRBJ1-5, with D tentatively TRBD1 (6 bases). The germline V gene encodes CDR1 SEHNR and CDR2 FQNEAQ (reference sequence). The CDR3 covers 14 residues. The germline V and J ends were trimmed by 8 bases and 1 base, with 12 bases remaining between them. CDR3 bases: TGTGCCAGCTCCACAGGGACGAGCAATCAGCCCCAGCATTTT. This gives the protein CASSTGTSNQPQHF.

The gene calls are TRBV6-5 and TRBJ2-7; D possibly corresponds to TRBD1 (5 bases). CDR1 and CDR2 from the germline V gene are MNHEY and SVGAGI. Trimming cost V 2 bases and J 0 bases, with 14 bases left between them. There are 16 residues in the CDR3. DNA for the CDR3: TGTGCCAGCAGTTACGGGCAGGGCCGCGCCTCCTACGAGCAGTACTTC. Its protein is CASSYGQGRASYEQYF.

Many counts were recorded for this clonotype. The chain recombines TRBV6-2 or TRBV6-3 with TRBJ1-2; D remains ambiguous. From germline, CDR1 is MNHEY and CDR2 SVGEGT. The CDR3 is made up of 12 amino acids. Trimming shortened V by 2 bases and J by 4 bases, and 5 bases separated the two germline ends. This chain's CDR3 is CASSYNSYGYTF. CDR3 in DNA: TGTGCCAGCAGTTACAACAGCTATGGCTACACCTTC.

V is TRBV20-1 and J is TRBJ1-5, with D unclear. This CDR3 is 16 amino acids long. The V end was cut by 2 bases, the J end by 2 bases, with 16 bases between. Germline V CDR1 and CDR2: DFQATT, SNEGSKA (reference sequence). The chain's CDR3 is CSARPPGFLGNQPQHF. Written as DNA, the CDR3 is TGCAGTGCTAGACCCCCTGGGTTTCTTGGCAATCAGCCCCAGCATTTT.

The CDR3 reads CASSYGYSYEQYF. In nucleotides, the CDR3 is TGTGCCAGCAGTTACGGGTACTCCTACGAGCAGTACTTC. V and J are TRBV6-5 and TRBJ2-7, with no clear D. Trimming took off 2 bases at V and 0 bases at J, with 5 bases between the two ends. Germline loops: CDR1 MNHEY, CDR2 SVGAGI. The CDR3 is 13 amino acids.

V gene TRBV20-1 combines with J gene TRBJ2-7; either TRBD1 or TRBD2 may fit D (5 bases each). V lost 3 bases and J lost 0, with 18 bases in between. The CDR3 consists of 16 residues. Per the germline V gene, CDR1 is DFQATT and CDR2 is SNEGSKA (reference sequence). The CDR3 loop reads CSASSGRISFSYEQYF. CDR3 in DNA: TGCAGTGCTAGTTCGGGACGGATTTCATTCTCCTACGAGCAGTACTTC.

The chain combines TRBV6-6 with TRBJ1-5; D unresolved. This CDR3 is 11 amino acids long. Germline lookup yields CDR1 MNHNY and CDR2 SVGAGI (reference sequence). The ends were cut back, 8 bases at V and 11 bases at J, with 13 bases in the middle. CDR3 amino acids: CASATERTQHF. The CDR3 nucleotides are TGTGCCAGCGCGACCGAGAGAACCCAGCATTTT.

The chain combines TRBV28 with TRBJ1-2; D is uncertain. The CDR3 length is 16 residues. Germline V CDR1 and CDR2: MDHEN, SYDVKM. V dropped 3 bases and J dropped 7 bases, with 21 bases sitting between them. The CDR3 coding sequence is TGTGCCAGCAGTTTCACCACCGTGGTCCCGCCGGGTGGCTACACCTTC. It specifies CASSFTTVVPPGGYTF.

This clonotype has a count of ten or more. The V gene is TRBV6-1, the J gene TRBJ2-5; unclear D gene. Deletions cut 2 bases from V and 1 base from J, with 8 bases between. The CDR3 length is 14 residues. Per germline, CDR1 MNHNS and CDR2 SASEGT. CDR3 amino acids: CASSELWGQETQYF. CDR3 nucleotide sequence: TGTGCCAGCAGTGAACTATGGGGCCAAGAGACCCAGTACTTC.

This clonotype has more than one count but fewer than ten. This chain links TRBV20-1 with TRBJ2-7; D possibly corresponds to TRBD2 (5 bases). V shed 3 bases and J shed 3 bases, with 18 bases lying between them. Per the germline V gene, CDR1 is DFQATT and CDR2 is SNEGSKA (reference sequence). The CDR3 has 15 amino acids. As DNA, the CDR3 is TGCAGTGCTAGTACGTCCACTAGAATAGACTACGAGCAGTACTTC. Amino acids: CSASTSTRIDYEQYF.

This clonotype was detected many times. The chain uses TRBV6-1 and TRBJ2-3, with 10 bases fitting TRBD2. This CDR3 is built from 18 residues. The junction had 13 bases not matched to a gene; V was cut back by 5 bases and J by 2 bases. Germline V gene sequence: CDR1 MNHNS, CDR2 SASEGT. Here the CDR3 reads CASSPGPSGGASTDTQYF. The DNA of the CDR3 is TGTGCCAGCAGTCCCGGGCCCAGCGGGGGGGCCTCCACAGATACGCAGTATTTT.

The chain couples TRBV25-1 to TRBJ2-2; no clear D gene. This CDR3 region has 17 residues. Germline V gene lookup returns CDR1 MGHDK and CDR2 SYGVNS. V shed 0 bases and J shed 1 base, with 12 bases lying between them. The CDR3 DNA reads as TGTGCCAGCAGTGAATATACTGGCAGTCTGAACACCGGGGAGCTGTTTTTT. Residues: CASSEYTGSLNTGELFF.

This clonotype has ten or more counts. The chain couples TRBV29-1 to TRBJ1-1, with 7 nucleotides matching TRBD1. J was trimmed by 4 bases and V by 5 bases; bases with no gene match: 13. Looked up from germline, CDR1 is SQVTM and CDR2 is ANQGSEA. The CDR3 contains 15 residues. CDR3: CSVTETGREGTEAFF. CDR3 DNA: TGCAGCGTTACAGAGACAGGGAGAGAGGGCACTGAAGCTTTCTTT.

This clonotype was detected many times. The V gene is TRBV7-2, the J gene TRBJ1-4; TRBD1 might be the D (5 bases). Germline V CDR1 and CDR2: SGHTA, FQGNSA. The CDR3 has 15 amino acids. V was clipped by 1 base and J by 5 bases, with 11 bases between them. This CDR3 is CASSLEGLGNEKLFF. The CDR3 nucleotides are TGTGCCAGCAGCTTAGAGGGGCTTGGAAATGAAAAACTGTTTTTT.

There are many counts of this clonotype. The chain has TRBV28 and TRBJ1-5; 7 nucleotides line up with TRBD1. The germline V gene encodes CDR1 MDHEN and CDR2 SYDVKM. The V and J ends lost 3 bases and 6 bases, in that order; junction bases with no gene match: 14. The CDR3 sequence is 17 residues long. CDR3 amino acids: CASSFTQGGGEVQPQHF. The CDR3 DNA is TGTGCCAGCAGTTTTACCCAGGGGGGTGGGGAAGTTCAGCCCCAGCATTTT.

V and J are TRBV25-1 and TRBJ2-7; 9 bases are a match to TRBD1. Germline lookup yields CDR1 MGHDK and CDR2 SYGVNS. With 2 bases clipped from V and 5 bases from J, the junction kept 10 bases outside the gene matches. The CDR3 covers 16 residues. CDR3: CASSEPFGQGRNEQYF. The CDR3 nucleotides read TGTGCCAGCAGTGAACCCTTCGGACAGGGGAGGAACGAGCAGTACTTC.

The rearrangement uses TRBV5-4 and TRBJ2-3; 8 nucleotides agree with TRBD1. The CDR3 sequence is 15 residues long. Losses at the gene ends were 4 bases for V and 7 bases for J; bases not matched to a gene: 11. Germline V gene lookup returns CDR1 SGHNT and CDR2 YYREEE (reference sequence). CDR3 sequence (DNA): TGTGCCAGCAGCCAAGCGGACAGGGCGATATATACGCAGTATTTT. It is translated as CASSQADRAIYTQYF.

This clonotype was seen only a few times. The chain couples TRBV2 to TRBJ1-4, with D maybe TRBD1 (5 bases). The germline V gene encodes CDR1 SNHLY and CDR2 FYNNEI. The CDR3 spans 14 residues. V gave up 5 bases and J gave up 5 bases, with 12 bases separating them. DNA for the CDR3: TGTGCCAGCAGTCCCCAGGGTCGAAATGAAAAACTGTTTTTT. Its protein product is CASSPQGRNEKLFF.

The sample holds a few counts of this clonotype. V gene TRBV11-2 combines with J gene TRBJ1-4; 8 bases are shared with TRBD1. The CDR3 loop spans 15 amino acids. CDR1 and CDR2 (germline): SGHAT, FQNNGV. The V and J ends lost 4 bases and 8 bases, in that order; junction bases with no gene match: 9. The CDR3 reads CASSSGDRRIEKLFF. The CDR3 region has the DNA TGTGCCAGCAGCTCAGGGGACAGGCGAATCGAAAAACTGTTTTTT.

The sample holds a few counts of this clonotype. The J gene is TRBJ2-3, the V gene TRBV3-1; a possible D gene is TRBD2 (6 bases). CDR3 size: 15 residues. Germline V gives CDR1 LGHDT, CDR2 YNNKEL (reference sequence). V was cut by 2 bases and J by 4 bases, with 13 bases left in between. The CDR3 spells CASSQFGGEADTQYF. The DNA of the CDR3 is TGTGCCAGCAGCCAATTCGGAGGGGAGGCAGATACGCAGTATTTT.

The chain links TRBV6-5 to TRBJ2-5; tentatively, D is TRBD1 or TRBD2 (5 bases each). V was shortened by 10 bases and J by 4 bases, with 16 bases between the two germline ends. Germline CDR1 and CDR2: MNHEY and SVGAGI. CDR3 length: 13 amino acids. The CDR3 sequence is CATLDGAVETQYF. In nucleotides, the CDR3 is TGTGCCACCCTAGACGGGGCGGTAGAGACCCAGTACTTC.

This chain uses TRBV28 with TRBJ2-1, with TRBD1 matching over 10 bases. Germline-derived CDR1 and CDR2 are MDHEN and SYDVKM. CDR3 length: 14 amino acids. The V gene end was trimmed by 5 bases and the J gene end by 9 bases; junction bases not matched to a gene: 7. The CDR3 loop is CASSIRQGAAEQFF. The CDR3 nucleotides are TGTGCCAGCAGTATCAGACAGGGGGCAGCTGAGCAGTTCTTC.

The chain links TRBV6-5 to TRBJ2-7; D is possibly TRBD1 (7 bases). Germline CDR1 reads MNHEY; CDR2 reads SVGAGI. The CDR3 is 15 amino acids. With 0 bases removed from V and 4 bases from J, the gap between germline ends came to 13 bases. CDR3 sequence: CASSYSAGGSYEQYF. The CDR3 DNA follows: TGTGCCAGCAGTTACTCGGCAGGGGGGAGTTACGAGCAGTACTTC.

This clonotype has only a few counts. The chain uses TRBV19 and TRBJ2-6; D gene ambiguous. The CDR3 has 15 amino acids. Looked up from germline, CDR1 is LNHDA and CDR2 is SQIVND (reference sequence). V was shortened by 4 bases and J by 0 bases, with 7 bases between the two germline ends. DNA of the CDR3: TGTGCCAGTAGTACCTCAGGCTCTGGGGCCAACGTCCTGACTTTC. It encodes CASSTSGSGANVLTF.

This clonotype was seen a few times. The chain uses TRBV21-1 and TRBJ2-1; the D call TRBD1 from the table was never checked on the DNA. TRBV21-1 is shown as a pseudogene. The CDR3 totals 13 residues. The CDR3 nucleotides are TGTGCCAGGGGGGGGTATAGGTGGAATGAGCAGTTCTTC. Protein product: CARGGYRWNEQFF.

J is TRBJ2-4 and V is TRBV20-1; D is unclear. With 6 bases removed from V and 3 bases from J, the gap between germline ends came to 18 bases. Germline loops: CDR1 DFQATT, CDR2 SNEGSKA (reference sequence). The CDR3 is made up of 15 amino acids. The chain's CDR3 is CSALKQAPNKNIQYF. Here the CDR3 DNA reads TGCAGTGCCCTCAAGCAGGCTCCTAACAAAAACATTCAGTACTTC.

This clonotype was detected only a few times. V is TRBV6-2 or TRBV6-3 and J is TRBJ1-5; no clear D gene. V lost 0 bases and J lost 0, with 9 bases in between. The length of the CDR3 is 16 residues. Germline assignment: CDR1 MNHEY and CDR2 SVGEGT. DNA of the CDR3: TGTGCCAGCAGTTACTCGAGGCAGATTAGCAATCAGCCCCAGCATTTT. Amino acid sequence: CASSYSRQISNQPQHF.